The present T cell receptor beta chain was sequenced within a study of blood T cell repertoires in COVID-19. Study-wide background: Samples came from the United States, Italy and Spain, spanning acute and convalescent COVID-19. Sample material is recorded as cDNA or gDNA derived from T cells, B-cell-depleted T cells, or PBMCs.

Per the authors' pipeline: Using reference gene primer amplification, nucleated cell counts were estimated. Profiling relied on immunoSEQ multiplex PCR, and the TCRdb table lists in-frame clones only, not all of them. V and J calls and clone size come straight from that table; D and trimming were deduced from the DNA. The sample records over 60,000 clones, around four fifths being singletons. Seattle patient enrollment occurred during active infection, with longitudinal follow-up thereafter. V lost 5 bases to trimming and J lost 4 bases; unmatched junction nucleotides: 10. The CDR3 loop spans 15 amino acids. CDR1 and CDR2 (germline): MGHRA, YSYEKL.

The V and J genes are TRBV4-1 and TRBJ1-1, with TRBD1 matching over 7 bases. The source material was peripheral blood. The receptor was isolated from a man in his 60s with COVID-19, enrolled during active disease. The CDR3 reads CASSFDRVFGTEAFF. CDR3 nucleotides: TGCGCCAGCAGCTTTGACAGGGTTTTTGGCACTGAAGCTTTCTTT.